This TCR beta chain came from a study of T-cell memory formation after mild COVID-19 (dated by TCRdb to the early 2020s). Regarding the complete study: TCR sequence clusters from the two donors were largely donor specific. Two young, previously healthy adult volunteers, one female and one male, were included in the cohort. Longitudinal TCRalpha and TCRbeta repertoire sequencing tracked T-cell clones expanding and contracting after mild COVID-19 in a couple of donors.

On the study overall, not on this receptor specifically: Only a couple of mild cases were covered by the study, and larger cohorts that include severe cases with pre-infection samples were considered necessary. Clones contracting from day 15 to 85 had balanced CD4/CD8 phenotypes, while a second wave expanding from day 15 to 37 was biased towards CD4+. SARS-CoV-2 specificity of the second-wave clones peaking on day 37 was not confirmed. Some responding clones were detected in pre-infection memory, suggesting pre-existing cross-reactive memory T cells joined the SARS-CoV-2 response. Contracting CD4+ clones were located mainly in the CM and EM memory subsets, whereas CD8+ clones were found to be enriched in EMRA.

V loses 4 bases at its end and J loses 1 base; junction bases beyond the gene matches: 3. The CDR3 measures 14 amino acids from cysteine to phenylalanine. The DNA shown is the 42-base CDR3, in frame from base 1. The germline V gene encodes CDR1 MNHEY and CDR2 SVGAGI. In this sample, this clonotype turned up many times. Its antigen remains unidentified. No much larger clone exists at a distance of one base, and base qualities are not known. PBMCs were isolated by Ficoll-Paque density gradient centrifugation. The listed sequencing device is Illumina NovaSeq 6000. TCRalpha and TCRbeta cDNA libraries were built by 5'RACE with constant-segment primers, adding sample barcodes and unique molecular identifiers. RNA was extracted from every sample with Trizol reagent. The libraries were amplified in two PCR steps, and the second step added a second sample barcode and Illumina TruSeq adapters. The libraries were sequenced on an Illumina NovaSeq using 2 x 150 bp paired-end reads. In the authors' own workflow: The reads were demultiplexed and collapsed into UMI-guided consensus sequences using migec v1.2.7. Using mixcr v2.1.11, UMI consensuses were aligned to TRA and TRB V and J templates and then assembled into clonotypes. Expanded or contracted clonotypes were those called significant by both edgeR and NoisET, with noise models trained on biological replicates. edgeR calls used a false discovery rate-adjusted p below 0.01 and a log2 fold-change threshold of 1. PCA with hierarchical clustering of max-normalized trajectories of the 1000 most abundant clonotypes was used as exploratory dynamics analysis. The CD4 or CD8 phenotype of responding clones was assigned using the separately sequenced CD4+ and CD8+ repertoires. Using fastp at Q25 and MiXCR, TCRdb reprocessed the public reads and kept productive beta chains. Every entry covers one CDR3 protein and lists the most common genes and DNA from its rows. TCRdb assigned the V and J calls; the authors' analysis was not used. This sample is represented by about 290,000 distinct CDR3 sequences; around a sixth of them were singletons. The ten top clones hold 22% of the sample.

The TCR comes from a man aged 18 to 35 who had mild COVID-19 (a few samples of this study predate the infection). The sample titles of this study are shuffled in the database, so cell type and time point are left out; the donor was told from shared clones. Material: PBMCs or a T cell subset sorted from them (not recorded which). In this chain, TRBV6-5 is recombined with TRBJ2-5; 7 central bases correspond to TRBD1. The DNA is as follows: TGTGCCAGCAGTTCCGGGGACAGCCAAGAGACCCAGTACTTC. Its protein reads: CASSSGDSQETQYF.